This T cell receptor (beta chain) was obtained from a study of CD8 T cells in ankylosing spondylitis. V gave up 3 bases and J gave up 7 bases; unmatched junction bases: 9. This CDR3 contains 15 residues. Per germline, CDR1 DFQATT and CDR2 SNEGSKA (reference sequence). TCRdb reprocessed the 5' RACE reads with MiXCR, giving one entry per CDR3 protein. Of around 220,000 distinct CDR3 sequences listed, over 9.5% were seen once; the top ten hold 20% to 25%. This clonotype has ten or more counts. The antigen is not known. Study outcomes and limitations: Apparently characteristic of ankylosing spondylitis blood was a TCR beta motif (under ten highly homologous variants). Disease-linked clones bore a CD8+ phenotype and were relatively rare in peripheral blood.

The sequenced sample was blood, either unsorted or a sorted T cell fraction (not recorded which). The receptor was derived from a male donor with ankylosing spondylitis or in good health (not recorded which). This chain connects TRBV20-1 to TRBJ2-1; TRBD2 agrees at 10 bases. CDR3 nucleotides: TGCAGTGCTAGTTCCGGGACTAGCGCCGAGAATGAGCAGTTCTTC. It translates to CSASSGTSAENEQFF.